This T cell receptor (beta chain) was found in a study of response to subunit inactivated influenza vaccine. Germline CDR1 MDHEN, CDR2 SYDVKM. The V and J ends lost 5 bases and 9 bases respectively, with 16 bases between them. CDR3 length: 13 amino acids. Regarding the study as a whole: With each seasonal influenza vaccination, the authors suggested, few new T cells are recruited.

As for this clonotype: Its antigen remains unknown.

One entry per CDR3 protein, called by TCRdb with MiXCR from the RT-PCR reads. Here the sample spans 700,000 to 900,000 distinct CDR3 sequences, approximately 21% being singletons. This specimen was PBMCs from blood, taken 4 to 6 days after vaccination. The clonotype was recovered from a man aged 45-65 years who received an inactivated influenza vaccine. J is TRBJ1-1 and V is TRBV28, with D perhaps matching TRBD1 (5 bases). This CDR3 reads CASSSTADRKAFF. In DNA, the CDR3 is TGTGCCAGCAGTAGTACGGCAGACAGAAAAGCTTTCTTT.